Listed here are 16 T cell receptor beta chains from one sample, sequenced in a study of sequential checkpoint blockade in melanoma. Assay used: immunoSEQ multiplex PCR; TCRdb lists only in-frame clones, some missing. The table shows around 2,000 clones, with around 50% occurring only once. Described treatment: randomized to nivolumab then ipilimumab (arm A) or the reverse (arm B). This specimen was CD8+ T cells sorted from blood (inferred from file names), taken from a patient given nivolumab and ipilimumab in sequence. Every receptor here comes from a human patient with melanoma. Some clones in this sample may be carry-over from other donors' samples.

The chain links TRBV15 to TRBJ2-7, with 9 bases fitting TRBD2. The J segment lost 4 bases and the V segment lost 3 bases, leaving 7 bases of the junction unmatched. Germline V gives CDR1 LNHNV, CDR2 YYDKDF (reference sequence). The CDR3 runs to 15 residues. The CDR3 loop is CATSRGLAGAYEQYF. CDR3 in DNA: TGTGCCACCAGCAGGGGACTAGCAGGGGCGTACGAGCAGTACTTC.

The V and J genes are TRBV7-9 and TRBJ2-3; 12 bases line up with TRBD1. V was pared by 5 bases and J by 0 bases, with 12 bases of the junction left unmatched. CDR3 size: 19 residues. Germline V gene lookup returns CDR1 SEHNR and CDR2 FQNEAQ (reference sequence). CDR3 nucleotide sequence: TGTGCCAGCAGCCCCCCCCCGGGACAGGGGGCGATAAGCACAGATACGCAGTATTTT. Protein sequence: CASSPPPGQGAISTDTQYF.

By share of the sample, this clone is medium-sized (0.01 to 0.1%). V and J are TRBV4-1 and TRBJ2-2; the match to TRBD1 covers 7 bases. Looked up from germline, CDR1 is MGHRA and CDR2 is YSYEKL. J lost 4 bases, V lost 1 base, and 3 bases had no gene match. The CDR3 spans 15 residues. The CDR3 region is CASSQVAGGTGELFF. CDR3 coding DNA: TGCGCCAGCAGCCAAGTGGCAGGGGGCACCGGGGAGCTGTTTTTT.

This chain joins TRBV11-2 and TRBJ2-1; a possible D gene is TRBD2 (5 bases). The CDR3 sequence is 14 residues long. V was shortened by 1 base and J by 7 bases, with 11 bases between the two germline ends. The germline V gene encodes CDR1 SGHAT and CDR2 FQNNGV. In nucleotides, the CDR3 is TGTGCCAGCAGCTTAGGCTCCCCGGGGAATGAGCAGTTCTTC. It is translated as CASSLGSPGNEQFF. The full variable domain, rest sourced from reference TRBV11-2 and TRBJ2-1, is EAGVAQSPRYKIIEKRQSVAFWCNPISGHATLYWYQQILGQGPKLLIQFQNNGVVDDSQLPKDRFSAERLKGVDSTLKIQPAKLEDSAVYLCASSLGSPGNEQFFGPGTRLTVL.

In regard to this clone: One end of the junction is discordant with germline, which a read error may explain. This chain connects TRBV30 to TRBJ2-3; a possible D gene is TRBD1 (5 bases). The germline V gene encodes CDR1 GTSNPN and CDR2 SVGIG (reference sequence). The CDR3 sequence is 12 residues long. DNA for the CDR3: TGTGCCTGGAGAGGCGATACAGGTACGCAGTATTTT. Encoded protein: CAWRGDTGTQYF.

In its sample, this clone was seen a few times. CDR3 amino acids: CTSSQGGQGETQYF. Here the CDR3 DNA reads TGCACCAGCAGCCAGGGGGGACAGGGGGAAACGCAGTATTTT. This chain connects TRBV1 to TRBJ2-3; the table names TRBD1, a call not compared with the DNA. TRBV1 is a recognized pseudogene. This CDR3 comprises 14 residues.

This sequence joins TRBV27 and TRBJ2-5, with TRBD1 matching over 11 bases. The CDR3 length is 14 residues. After removal of 8 bases from V and 4 bases from J, the junction contained 6 bases not matched to a gene. The germline gives CDR1 MNHEY, CDR2 SMNVEV (reference sequence). CDR3 sequence: CASSDRGRLETQYF. In DNA, the CDR3 is TGTGCCAGCTCGGACAGGGGGCGGTTAGAGACCCAGTACTTC.

The chain carries TRBV5-5 and TRBJ2-5; 10 bases line up with TRBD2. The J call is in doubt because the DNA end fits TRBJ2-7 better. Germline CDR1 SGHKS, CDR2 YYEKEE (reference sequence). The CDR3 spans 15 residues. The CDR3 sequence: CASSWASGGTYEQYF. The CDR3, as DNA: TGTGCCAGCAGCTGGGCTAGCGGGGGCACCTACGAGCAGTACTTC.

This clone was seen a handful of times. The chain carries TRBV6-1 and TRBJ2-1; a possible D gene is TRBD2 (5 bases). CDR3 length equals 15 residues. Looked up from germline, CDR1 is MNHNS and CDR2 is SASEGT. The V gene lost 1 base and the J gene lost 8 bases, with 15 bases spanning the gap. CDR3 DNA: TGTGCCAGCAGTGAAGTAACGGGGTCCGGGGATGAGCAGTTCTTC. It translates to CASSEVTGSGDEQFF.

The rearrangement uses TRBV6-4 and TRBJ2-3, with TRBD2 matching 9 bases. Germline V gene lookup returns CDR1 MRHNA and CDR2 SNTAGT. Trimming at V came to 6 bases and at J to 7 bases, leaving 8 bases not matched to a gene. There are 14 residues in the CDR3. CDR3 loop: CASSPASGVYTQYF. The DNA of the CDR3 is TGTGCCAGCAGCCCCGCTAGCGGGGTATATACGCAGTATTTT.

The genes are TRBV7-2 and TRBJ1-6, with 8 bases identical to TRBD1. This CDR3 is 16 amino acids long. Losses at the gene ends were 4 bases for V and 2 bases for J; bases not matched to a gene: 4. The germline gives CDR1 SGHTA, CDR2 FQGNSA. In DNA form, the CDR3 reads TGTGCCAGCAGCTCTGACAGGGGTCCCTATAATTCACCCCTCCACTTT. Amino acid sequence: CASSSDRGPYNSPLHF.

The chain recombines TRBV19 with TRBJ1-5; no reliable D call. Germline loops: CDR1 LNHDA, CDR2 SQIVND (reference sequence). The V and J ends lost 7 bases and 6 bases respectively, with 10 bases between them. This CDR3 is built from 12 residues. CDR3: CASNIRGQPQHF. As DNA, the CDR3 is TGTGCCAGTAACATCCGTGGTCAGCCCCAGCATTTT.

The chain carries TRBV4-3 and TRBJ2-3; 7 positions match TRBD1. The CDR3 consists of 16 residues. Germline V CDR1 and CDR2: LGHNA, YSLEER. V lost 0 bases and J lost 6; bases outside the gene matches: 9. DNA of the CDR3: TGCGCCAGCAGCCAAGAAGGGACAGCTACATTCGATACGCAGTATTTT. It yields the protein CASSQEGTATFDTQYF.

The chain is built from TRBV4-1 and TRBJ2-7; 7 positions agree with TRBD1. CDR1 is MGHRA, CDR2 YSYEKL, per germline. With V trimmed by 4 bases and J by 3 bases, 12 bases remained unmatched. This CDR3 is 16 amino acids long. The CDR3 DNA reads as TGCGCCAGCAGCCCCCAGGGGGTGCATGGTGACTACGAGCAGTACTTC. Amino acid sequence: CASSPQGVHGDYEQYF.

V and J are TRBV6-5 and TRBJ2-7; 8 bases map to TRBD1. CDR3 length: 14 amino acids. From germline, CDR1 is MNHEY and CDR2 SVGAGI. The junction had 6 bases not matched to a gene; V was cut back by 5 bases and J by 3 bases. The CDR3 DNA sequence: TGTGCCAGCAGTGACAGGGGTGGTCGCTACGAGCAGTACTTC. This gives the protein CASSDRGGRYEQYF.

CDR3 sequence: CASSLGQGLAKNIQYF. The CDR3 DNA sequence: TGTGCCAGCAGCCTTGGACAGGGACTAGCCAAAAACATTCAGTACTTC. J is TRBJ2-4 and V is TRBV16; 8 bases map to TRBD1. Germline V lookup: CDR1 KGHSY, CDR2 FQNENV. CDR3 size: 16 residues. V lost 4 bases to trimming and J lost 0 bases; unmatched junction nucleotides: 5.